This section outlines one T cell receptor (beta chain) sequence together with its context. The CDR3 sequence is 13 residues long. Germline loops: CDR1 SGDLS, CDR2 YYNGEE. V was clipped by 0 bases and J by 11 bases, with 14 bases between them. This sample was taken from a study of OX40 agonist ivuxolimab in advanced cancers. Whole-study context: Patients' therapy was ivuxolimab, an antibody that acts as an agonist of OX40 (CD134).

Only in-frame clones appear in the TCRdb table, and some are missing; sequencing was by immunoSEQ multiplex PCR. Counted here are 45,000 to 55,000 clones, roughly 83% occurring once; the ten biggest clones make up around 1.1%. The TCR comes from an adult with an advanced solid tumor such as melanoma, head and neck, liver or kidney cancer. Specimen: CD4+ or CD8+ T cells sorted from blood, collected in a trial of the OX40 agonist ivuxolimab. The gene calls are TRBV9 and TRBJ2-5; D is ambiguous. CDR3 bases: TGTGCCAGCAGCGTAGTTCCTTATGGAGAGCAGTACTTC. Translated: CASSVVPYGEQYF.